This T cell receptor beta chain came from a study of cytomegalovirus exposure and HLA in healthy donors. Regarding the study as a whole: Researchers reported from a later analysis that most CMV-associated TCR beta chains appeared HLA-restricted. TCR beta sequences reportedly predicted most subjects' HLA-A and HLA-B alleles accurately.

This PCR relied on a set of 60 Vbeta primers and 13 Jbeta primers. The repertoire was sequenced with immunoSEQ multiplex PCR; TCRdb's copy has only in-frame clones and lacks some. The sample consists of about 90,000 clones, about 67% of them appearing once. On this clone: Its target is unknown.

Trimming cost V 5 bases and J 1 base, with 8 bases left between them. The germline CDR1 and CDR2 sequences are LNHNV and YYDKDF (reference sequence). This CDR3 contains 14 residues. Sequencing was carried out using PBMCs. This sequence originates from a young woman in good health and CMV-seropositive. The gene calls are TRBV15 and TRBJ2-2; D ambiguous. The CDR3 region is CATSVQRNTGELFF. In DNA, the CDR3 is TGTGCCACCAGCGTCCAGCGGAACACCGGGGAGCTGTTTTTT.